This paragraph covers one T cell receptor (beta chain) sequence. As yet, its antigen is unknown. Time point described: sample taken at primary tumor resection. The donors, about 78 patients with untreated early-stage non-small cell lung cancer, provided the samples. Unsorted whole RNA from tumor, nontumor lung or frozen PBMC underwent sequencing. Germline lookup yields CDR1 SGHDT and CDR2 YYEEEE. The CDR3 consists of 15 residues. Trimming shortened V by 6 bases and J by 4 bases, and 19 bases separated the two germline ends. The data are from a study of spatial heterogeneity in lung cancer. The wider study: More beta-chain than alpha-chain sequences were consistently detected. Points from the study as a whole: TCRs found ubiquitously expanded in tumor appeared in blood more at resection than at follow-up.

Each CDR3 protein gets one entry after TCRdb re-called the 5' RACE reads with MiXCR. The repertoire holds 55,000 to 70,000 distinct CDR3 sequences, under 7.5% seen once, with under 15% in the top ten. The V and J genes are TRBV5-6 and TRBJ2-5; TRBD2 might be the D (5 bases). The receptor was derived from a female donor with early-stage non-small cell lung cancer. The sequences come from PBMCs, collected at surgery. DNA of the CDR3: TGTGCCAGCACCTCGGGATTTTTAAGCGGAGAGACCCAGTACTTC. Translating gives CASTSGFLSGETQYF.